This T cell receptor beta chain was recorded in a study of identical twins. V gave up 4 bases and J gave up 0 bases, with 17 bases separating them. Germline V gene data show CDR1 as SGHRS and CDR2 as YFSETQ. CDR3 length equals 16 residues. TCRdb independently ran MiXCR on the 5' RACE reads; one entry per CDR3 protein. The sample lists hundreds of thousands of distinct CDR3 sequences, more than 20% seen once, with 2.9% in the top ten. A further study also used this sample, focusing on T cells expressing NK-cell markers.

The sequencing sample was made of CD4+ T cells sorted from blood. V usage is TRBV5-1 and J usage is TRBJ2-7; D is possibly TRBD1 (6 bases). The TCR originated in a woman in her late teens or twenties in good health. The CDR3 loop reads CASSLTTGRSSYEQYF. CDR3 coding DNA: TGCGCCAGCAGCCTTACTACAGGGCGAAGCTCCTACGAGCAGTACTTC.